This T cell receptor (beta chain) was profiled in a study of shared clonotypes between healthy human individuals. Study summary: The donors, two women and a few men, were aged 18 to 49. There were three CD4 naive, three CD4 memory, two CD8 naive and one CD8 memory plates per donor.

Broader study findings: Generally, naive subsets came out with larger estimated richness than memory subsets. Among donors, clonotype sharing was expected to be affected by sequencing depth.

Profiling relied on immunoSEQ multiplex PCR, and the TCRdb table lists in-frame clones only, not all of them. The sample carries fewer than 3 million clones, 85% to 95% recorded once. About this clone itself: Its antigen is unidentified.

V was cut by 4 bases and J by 1 base, with 7 bases left in between. The CDR3 contains 13 residues. Germline V CDR1 and CDR2: SGHRS, YFSETQ. The sample was naive CD4+ T cells from PBMCs. The subset is: CD45RA+ positively selected. V gene TRBV5-1 combines with J gene TRBJ2-3; D is unclear. This clonotype originated in a young man in good health. Some clones in this sample may be carry-over from other donors' samples. The CDR3 loop is CASSSLRTDTQYF. The CDR3 DNA sequence: TGCGCCAGCAGCAGTTTACGCACAGATACGCAGTATTTT.